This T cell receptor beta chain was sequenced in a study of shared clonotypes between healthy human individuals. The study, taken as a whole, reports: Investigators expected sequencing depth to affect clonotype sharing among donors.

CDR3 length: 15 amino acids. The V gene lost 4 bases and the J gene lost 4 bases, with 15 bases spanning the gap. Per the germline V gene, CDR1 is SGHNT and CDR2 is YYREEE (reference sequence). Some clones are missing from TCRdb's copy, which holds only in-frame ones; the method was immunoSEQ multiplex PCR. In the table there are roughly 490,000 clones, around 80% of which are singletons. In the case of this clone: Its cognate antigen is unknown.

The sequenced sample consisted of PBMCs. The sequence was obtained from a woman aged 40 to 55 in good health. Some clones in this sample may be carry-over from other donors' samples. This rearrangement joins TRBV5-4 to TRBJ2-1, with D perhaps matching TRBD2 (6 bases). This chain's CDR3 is CASSPGGVGYNEQFF. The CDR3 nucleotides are TGTGCCAGCAGCCCCGGAGGGGTTGGGTACAATGAGCAGTTCTTC.